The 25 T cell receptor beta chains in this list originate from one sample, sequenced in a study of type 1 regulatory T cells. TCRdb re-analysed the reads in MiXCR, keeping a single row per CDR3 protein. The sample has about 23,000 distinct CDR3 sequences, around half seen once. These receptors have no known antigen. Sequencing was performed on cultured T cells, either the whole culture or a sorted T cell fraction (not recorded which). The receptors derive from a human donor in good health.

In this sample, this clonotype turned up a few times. CDR3 region: CASSAGSGGTGELFF. CDR3 in DNA: TGTGCCAGCAGCGCGGGGAGCGGGGGCACCGGGGAGCTGTTTTTT. V is TRBV5-4 and J is TRBJ2-2; 8 positions agree with TRBD2. Germline values: CDR1 SGHNT, CDR2 YYREEE (reference sequence). The CDR3 has 15 residues. V trimming: 4 bases; J trimming: 4 bases; junction bases outside the gene matches: 6.

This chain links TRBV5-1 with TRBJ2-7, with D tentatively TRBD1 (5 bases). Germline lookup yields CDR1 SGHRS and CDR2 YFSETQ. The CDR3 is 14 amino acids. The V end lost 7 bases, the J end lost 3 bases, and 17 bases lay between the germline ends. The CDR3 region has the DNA TGCGCCAGCTCCAGACAGTCTGGGTACTACGAGCAGTACTTC. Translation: CASSRQSGYYEQYF.

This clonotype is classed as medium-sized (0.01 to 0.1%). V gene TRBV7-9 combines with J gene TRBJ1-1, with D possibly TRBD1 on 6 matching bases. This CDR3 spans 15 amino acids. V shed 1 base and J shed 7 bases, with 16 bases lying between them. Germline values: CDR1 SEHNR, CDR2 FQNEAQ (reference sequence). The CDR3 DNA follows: TGTGCCAGCAGCTTAGTTCGACAGGCTTTCGGTGAAGCTTTCTTT. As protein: CASSLVRQAFGEAFF.

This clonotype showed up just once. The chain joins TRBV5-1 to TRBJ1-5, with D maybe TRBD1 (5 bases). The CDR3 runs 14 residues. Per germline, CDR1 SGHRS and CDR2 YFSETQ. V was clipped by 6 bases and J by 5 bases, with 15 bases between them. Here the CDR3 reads CASTPGGTYQPQHF. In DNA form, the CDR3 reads TGCGCCAGCACACCGGGGGGGACCTATCAGCCCCAGCATTTT.

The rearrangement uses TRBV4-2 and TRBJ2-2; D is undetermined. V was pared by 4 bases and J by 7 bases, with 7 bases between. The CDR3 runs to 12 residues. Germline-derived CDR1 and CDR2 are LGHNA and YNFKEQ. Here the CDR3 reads CASSPMDGELFF. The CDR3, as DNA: TGTGCCAGCAGCCCTATGGACGGGGAGCTGTTTTTT.

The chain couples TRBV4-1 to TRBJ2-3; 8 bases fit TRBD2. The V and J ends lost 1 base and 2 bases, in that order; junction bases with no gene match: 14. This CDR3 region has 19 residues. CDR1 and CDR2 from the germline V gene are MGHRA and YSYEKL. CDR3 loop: CASSQGASGGIRSTDTQYF. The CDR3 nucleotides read TGCGCCAGCAGCCAAGGGGCAAGCGGGGGTATCCGCTCCACAGATACGCAGTATTTT.

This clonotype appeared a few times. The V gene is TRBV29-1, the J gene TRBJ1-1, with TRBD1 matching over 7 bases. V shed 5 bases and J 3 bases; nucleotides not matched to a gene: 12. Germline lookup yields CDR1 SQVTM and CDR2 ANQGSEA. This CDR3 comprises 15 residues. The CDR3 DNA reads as TGCAGCGTTACCGCAGGGGGAGGTGCGGACACTGAAGCTTTCTTT. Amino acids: CSVTAGGGADTEAFF.

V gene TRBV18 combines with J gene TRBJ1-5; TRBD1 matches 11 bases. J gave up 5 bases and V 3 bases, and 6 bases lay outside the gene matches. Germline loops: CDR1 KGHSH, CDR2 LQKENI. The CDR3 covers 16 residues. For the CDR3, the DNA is TGTGCCAGCTCACCCTACAGGACAGGGGGCGATCAGCCCCAGCATTTT. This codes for CASSPYRTGGDQPQHF.

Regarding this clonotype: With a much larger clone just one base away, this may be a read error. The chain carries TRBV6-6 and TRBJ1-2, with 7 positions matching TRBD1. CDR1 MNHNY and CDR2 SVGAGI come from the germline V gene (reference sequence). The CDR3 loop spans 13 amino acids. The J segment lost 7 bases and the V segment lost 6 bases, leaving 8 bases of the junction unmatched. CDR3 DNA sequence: TGTGCCAGCAGCGTGGGACAGAGACTTGGCTACACCTTC. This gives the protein CASSVGQRLGYTF.

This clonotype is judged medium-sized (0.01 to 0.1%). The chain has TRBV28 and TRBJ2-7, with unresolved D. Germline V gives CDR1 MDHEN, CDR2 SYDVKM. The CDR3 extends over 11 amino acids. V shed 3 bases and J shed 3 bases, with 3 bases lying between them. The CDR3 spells CASSFFYEQYF. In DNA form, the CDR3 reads TGTGCCAGCAGTTTCTTCTACGAGCAGTACTTC.

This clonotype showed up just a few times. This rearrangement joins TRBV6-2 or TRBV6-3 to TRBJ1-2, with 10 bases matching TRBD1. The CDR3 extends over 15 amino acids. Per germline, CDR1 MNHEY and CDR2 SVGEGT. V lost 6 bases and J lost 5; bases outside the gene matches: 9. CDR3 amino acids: CASRTGTGVLYGYTF. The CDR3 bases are TGTGCCAGCAGAACCGGGACAGGGGTTTTATATGGCTACACCTTC.

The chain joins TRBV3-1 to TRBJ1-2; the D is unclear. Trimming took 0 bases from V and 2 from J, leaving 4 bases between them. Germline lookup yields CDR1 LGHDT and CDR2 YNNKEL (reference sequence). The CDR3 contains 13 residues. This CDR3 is CASSQEGNYGYTF. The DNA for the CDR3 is TGTGCCAGCAGCCAAGAGGGCAACTATGGCTACACCTTC.

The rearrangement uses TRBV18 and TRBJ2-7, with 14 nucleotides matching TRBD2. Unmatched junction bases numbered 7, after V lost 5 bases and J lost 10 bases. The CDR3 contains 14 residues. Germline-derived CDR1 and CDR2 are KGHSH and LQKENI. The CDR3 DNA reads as TGTGCCAGCTCAGGGACTAGCGGGGGCTCCGGCCAGTACTTC. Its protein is CASSGTSGGSGQYF.

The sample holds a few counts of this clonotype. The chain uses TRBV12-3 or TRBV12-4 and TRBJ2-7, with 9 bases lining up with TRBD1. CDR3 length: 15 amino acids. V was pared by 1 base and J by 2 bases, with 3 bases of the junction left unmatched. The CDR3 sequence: CASSLEGTGPYEQYF. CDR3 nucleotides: TGTGCCAGCAGTTTAGAAGGGACAGGGCCCTACGAGCAGTACTTC.

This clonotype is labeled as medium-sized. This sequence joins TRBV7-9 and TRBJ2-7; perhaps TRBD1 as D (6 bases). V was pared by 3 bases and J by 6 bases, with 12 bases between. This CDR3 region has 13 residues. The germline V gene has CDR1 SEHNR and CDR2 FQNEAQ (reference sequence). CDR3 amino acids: CASSFQGQLEQYF. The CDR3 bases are TGTGCCAGCAGCTTTCAAGGACAGCTCGAGCAGTACTTC.

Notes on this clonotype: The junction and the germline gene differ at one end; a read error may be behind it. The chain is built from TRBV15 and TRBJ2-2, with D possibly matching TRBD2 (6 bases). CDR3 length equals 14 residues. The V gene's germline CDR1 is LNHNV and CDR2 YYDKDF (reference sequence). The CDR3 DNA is TGTGCCACCGGTGTGTCCATAAACACCGGGGGGCTGTTTTTT. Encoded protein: CATGVSINTGGLFF.

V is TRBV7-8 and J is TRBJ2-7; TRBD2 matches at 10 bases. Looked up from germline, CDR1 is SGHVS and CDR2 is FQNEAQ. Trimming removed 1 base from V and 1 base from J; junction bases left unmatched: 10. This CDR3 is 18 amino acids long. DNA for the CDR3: TGTGCCAGCAGCTTAGTGGTAGCGGGGGGCCAGGGGTCCTACGAGCAGTACTTC. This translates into CASSLVVAGGQGSYEQYF.

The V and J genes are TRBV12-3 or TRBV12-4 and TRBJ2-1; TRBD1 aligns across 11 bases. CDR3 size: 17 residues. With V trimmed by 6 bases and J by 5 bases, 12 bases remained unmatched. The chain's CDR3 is CASRRDRGSIRDNEQFF. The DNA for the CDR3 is TGTGCCAGCAGACGGGACAGGGGGTCGATTCGGGACAATGAGCAGTTCTTC.

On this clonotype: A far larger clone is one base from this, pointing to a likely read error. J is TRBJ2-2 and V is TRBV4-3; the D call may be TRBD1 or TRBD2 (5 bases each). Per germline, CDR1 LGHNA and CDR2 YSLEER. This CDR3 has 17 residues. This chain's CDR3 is CASSQAYGDANTGELVF. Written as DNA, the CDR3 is TGTGCCAGCAGCCAAGCTTACGGGGACGCGAACACCGGGGAGCTGGTTTTT.

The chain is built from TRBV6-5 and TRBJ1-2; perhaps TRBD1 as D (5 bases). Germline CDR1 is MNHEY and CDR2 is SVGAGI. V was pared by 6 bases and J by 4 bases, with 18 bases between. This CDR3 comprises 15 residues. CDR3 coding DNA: TGTGCCAGCAGCCGAAGATCCGGACATCCCTATGGCTACACCTTC. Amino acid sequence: CASSRRSGHPYGYTF.

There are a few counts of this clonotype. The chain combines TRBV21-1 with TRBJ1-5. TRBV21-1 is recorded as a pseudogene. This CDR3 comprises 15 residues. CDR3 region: CASSKDGESNQPQHF. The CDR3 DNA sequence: TGTGCCAGCAGCAAAGATGGGGAAAGCAATCAGCCCCAGCATTTT.

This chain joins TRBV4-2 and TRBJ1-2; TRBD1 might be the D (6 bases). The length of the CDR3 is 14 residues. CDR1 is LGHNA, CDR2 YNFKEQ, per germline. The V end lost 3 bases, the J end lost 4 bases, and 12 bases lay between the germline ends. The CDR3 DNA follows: TGTGCCAGCAGCCAGGACAGTGGGTTCTATGGCTACACCTTC. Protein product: CASSQDSGFYGYTF.

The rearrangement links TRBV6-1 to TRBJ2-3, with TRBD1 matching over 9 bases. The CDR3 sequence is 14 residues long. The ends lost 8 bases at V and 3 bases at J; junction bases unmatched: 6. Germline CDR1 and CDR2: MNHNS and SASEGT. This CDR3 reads CASGQGLWTDTQYF. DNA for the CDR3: TGTGCCAGCGGACAGGGGCTGTGGACAGATACGCAGTATTTT.

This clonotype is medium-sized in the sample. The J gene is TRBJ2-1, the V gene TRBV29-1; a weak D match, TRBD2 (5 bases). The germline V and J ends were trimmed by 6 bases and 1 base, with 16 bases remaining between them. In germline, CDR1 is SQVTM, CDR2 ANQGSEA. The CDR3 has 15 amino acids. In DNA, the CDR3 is TGCAGCGTGGATGCGCCGGGCGGGTCCTACAATGAGCAGTTCTTC. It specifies CSVDAPGGSYNEQFF.

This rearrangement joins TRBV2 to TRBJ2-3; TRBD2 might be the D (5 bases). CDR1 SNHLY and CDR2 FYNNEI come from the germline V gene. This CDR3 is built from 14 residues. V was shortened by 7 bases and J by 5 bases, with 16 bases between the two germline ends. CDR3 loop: CASNLAEEIDTQYF. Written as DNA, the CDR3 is TGTGCCAGCAATCTGGCGGAGGAAATAGATACGCAGTATTTT.